One and the same sample provided the 7 T cell receptor beta chains below, sequenced in a study of cytomegalovirus exposure and HLA in healthy donors. Amplification used 60 Vbeta primers and 13 Jbeta primers. TCRdb's table, derived via immunoSEQ multiplex PCR, lists solely in-frame clones and lacks some. The sample gives roughly 180,000 clones, 70% to 90% of which show up once; approximately 8.5% is in the top ten. Material: PBMCs. The receptors derive from a man in his late teens or twenties in good health and CMV-seropositive.

The chain joins TRBV9 to TRBJ1-6, with 7 bases aligning to TRBD1. The germline gives CDR1 SGDLS, CDR2 YYNGEE. V was pared by 0 bases and J by 8 bases, with 8 bases of the junction left unmatched. The CDR3 contains 16 residues. CDR3 protein: CASSVDPGGGDSPLHF. The DNA of the CDR3 is TGTGCCAGCAGCGTAGATCCAGGGGGAGGTGATTCACCCCTCCACTTT.

Comment on this clone: Relative to the germline gene, one junction end is altered; a read error may explain this. The rearrangement links TRBV5-1 to TRBJ2-1; 12 nucleotides agree with TRBD2. This CDR3 has 18 amino acids. The germline CDR1 and CDR2 sequences are SGHRS and YFSETQ. This CDR3 is CASSLGVLLAGGPQPTLF. Here the CDR3 DNA reads TGCGCCAGCAGCTTGGGGGTTTTGCTAGCGGGGGGGCCACAACCCACGCTCTTC. Full variable domain (remainder filled in from reference TRBV5-1 and TRBJ2-1): KAGVTQTPRYLIKTRGQQVTLSCSPISGHRSVSWYQQTPGQGLQFLFEYFSETQRNKGNFPGRFSGRQFSNSRSEMNVSTLELGDSALYLCASSLGVLLAGGPQPTLFGPGTRLTVL.

This clone has a handful of counts. This chain connects TRBV5-1 to TRBJ2-3; D gene unclear. The V end was cut by 4 bases, the J end by 2 bases, with 5 bases between. Germline V CDR1 and CDR2: SGHRS, YFSETQ. The CDR3 is made up of 12 amino acids. For the CDR3, the DNA is TGCGCCAGCAGCCCTAACACAGATACGCAGTATTTT. It specifies CASSPNTDTQYF.

The rearrangement joins TRBV5-1 to TRBJ2-7; D is unresolved. Deletions cut 0 bases from V and 2 bases from J, with 9 bases between. Germline V gene sequence: CDR1 SGHRS, CDR2 YFSETQ. The CDR3 is 14 residues long. CDR3 nucleotide sequence: TGCGCCAGCAGCTTGGAGTCCAGGACCTACGAGCAGTACTTC. Translation: CASSLESRTYEQYF.

This clone has only a few counts. J is TRBJ1-6 and V is TRBV7-2; the D gene is possibly TRBD1 (5 bases). This CDR3 is 15 amino acids long. Germline V gene lookup returns CDR1 SGHTA and CDR2 FQGNSA. Trimming removed 5 bases at V and 7 bases at J, with 15 bases between. The CDR3 loop reads CASSLGLTTNSPLHF. The CDR3 nucleotides read TGTGCCAGCAGCCTGGGACTCACAACGAATTCACCCCTCCACTTT.

This sequence joins TRBV9 and TRBJ2-3, with TRBD2 matching 15 bases. V lost 0 bases, J lost 3 bases, and 5 bases stayed unmatched. CDR3 length: 18 residues. The germline CDR1 and CDR2 sequences are SGDLS and YYNGEE. CDR3 nucleotide sequence: TGTGCCAGCAGCGTAGGGACTAGCGGGGGGGCAGGAACAGATACGCAGTATTTT. Its translation: CASSVGTSGGAGTDTQYF.

The V gene is TRBV5-1, the J gene TRBJ1-1; the D is unclear. The CDR3 sequence is 12 residues long. In germline, CDR1 is SGHRS, CDR2 YFSETQ. V was clipped by 8 bases and J by 4 bases, with 12 bases between them. Here the CDR3 DNA reads TGCGCCAGTAGAGCGGGTCCCACTGAAGCTTTCTTT. Translation gives CASRAGPTEAFF.